Listed below are T cell receptor beta chains from one sample, sequenced in a study of beta chain features in type 1 diabetes. Clones were read by immunoSEQ multiplex PCR, and TCRdb kept only the in-frame ones, dropping some. The sample gives about 450,000 clones, about an eighth of which show up once; roughly 0.046% is in the top ten. Sequenced sample: naive CD4+ T cells from blood. The source is a woman under 30 in good health. Both conserved end residues are part of each CDR3. Each record gives: D gene, clone size, J gene, V gene, CDR3 protein, CDR3 DNA. A D gene is named only where the DNA matches it firmly. A row's size may be missing; if present it is once, few, many or a size class.

d_call: .
clone_size: few
j_call: TRBJ2-7
v_call: TRBV5-1
cdr3_aa: CASSLRTDYEQYF
cdr3_nt: TGCGCCAGCAGCTTGAGAACGGACTACGAGCAGTACTTC

d_call: TRBD1
clone_size: few
j_call: TRBJ2-7
v_call: TRBV30
cdr3_aa: CAWSSRAGGYYEQYF
cdr3_nt: TGTGCCTGGAGTTCTCGGGCAGGGGGCTACTACGAGCAGTACTTC

d_call: TRBD2
clone_size: .
j_call: TRBJ2-6
v_call: TRBV6-5
cdr3_aa: CASRPLALGANVLTF
cdr3_nt: TGTGCCAGCAGACCACTAGCGTTAGGGGCCAACGTCCTGACTTTC

d_call: .
clone_size: many
j_call: TRBJ2-1
v_call: TRBV29-1
cdr3_aa: CSVGERNEQFF
cdr3_nt: TGCAGCGTGGGGGAGAGGAATGAGCAGTTCTTC

d_call: TRBD2
clone_size: .
j_call: TRBJ2-2
v_call: TRBV7-2
cdr3_aa: CASRRLATGELFF
cdr3_nt: TGTGCCAGCAGAAGACTAGCCACCGGGGAGCTGTTTTTT

d_call: .
clone_size: few
j_call: TRBJ2-7
v_call: TRBV6-1
cdr3_aa: CASSEVYRGAEQYF
cdr3_nt: TGTGCCAGCAGTGAGGTGTACCGAGGGGCCGAGCAGTACTTC

d_call: .
clone_size: .
j_call: TRBJ2-2
v_call: TRBV6-5
cdr3_aa: CASSYYGAGELFF
cdr3_nt: TGTGCCAGCAGTTATTACGGAGCCGGGGAGCTGTTTTTT

d_call: .
clone_size: few
j_call: TRBJ2-1
v_call: TRBV5-6
cdr3_aa: CASRLRNEQFF
cdr3_nt: TGTGCCAGCAGGCTCCGCAATGAGCAGTTCTTC

d_call: TRBD2
clone_size: few
j_call: TRBJ2-1
v_call: TRBV4-1
cdr3_aa: CASSPSGSLVLFF
cdr3_nt: TGCGCCAGCAGCCCCAGCGGGAGTCTAGTTCTGTTCTTC

d_call: .
clone_size: .
j_call: TRBJ1-1
v_call: TRBV30
cdr3_aa: CAWSVARGFAEAFF
cdr3_nt: TGTGCCTGGAGTGTCGCTCGGGGTTTCGCTGAAGCTTTCTTT

d_call: .
clone_size: .
j_call: TRBJ1-2
v_call: TRBV30
cdr3_aa: CAWRGDGYTF
cdr3_nt: TGTGCCTGGAGAGGGGATGGCTACACCTTC

d_call: .
clone_size: few
j_call: TRBJ2-1
v_call: TRBV27
cdr3_aa: CASSPSTGQFF
cdr3_nt: TGTGCCTCCTCTCCGAGTACTGGGCAGTTCTTC

d_call: TRBD1
clone_size: few
j_call: TRBJ1-5
v_call: TRBV5-6
cdr3_aa: CASSKRQGLYSNQPQHF
cdr3_nt: TGTGCCAGCAGCAAAAGACAGGGCCTTTATAGCAATCAGCCCCAGCATTTT

d_call: .
clone_size: .
j_call: TRBJ1-5
v_call: TRBV28
cdr3_aa: CASSENQPQHF
cdr3_nt: TGTGCCAGCAGTGAAAATCAGCCCCAGCATTTT

d_call: .
clone_size: .
j_call: TRBJ1-6
v_call: TRBV18
cdr3_aa: CASSPQERNSPLHF
cdr3_nt: TGTGCCAGCTCACCACAGGAGAGGAATTCACCCCTCCACTTT

d_call: .
clone_size: few
j_call: TRBJ1-2
v_call: TRBV7-9
cdr3_aa: CASSLDSGRLYGYTF
cdr3_nt: TGTGCCAGCAGCTTAGACTCCGGGCGGCTCTATGGCTACACCTTC

d_call: .
clone_size: few
j_call: TRBJ2-3
v_call: TRBV29-1
cdr3_aa: CSVPMQRDADTQYF
cdr3_nt: TGCAGCGTTCCCATGCAGAGGGACGCAGATACGCAGTATTTT

d_call: .
clone_size: few
j_call: TRBJ2-7
v_call: TRBV29-1
cdr3_aa: CSVGTPQSYEQYF
cdr3_nt: TGCAGCGTTGGGACTCCACAATCCTACGAGCAGTACTTC

d_call: .
clone_size: .
j_call: TRBJ2-5
v_call: TRBV5-1
cdr3_aa: CASSLVRGQETQYF
cdr3_nt: TGCGCCAGCAGCTTGGTAAGGGGCCAAGAGACCCAGTACTTC

d_call: .
clone_size: few
j_call: TRBJ2-7
v_call: TRBV4-3
cdr3_aa: CASSQGVGAGTYEQYF
cdr3_nt: TGCGCCAGCAGCCAAGGGGTGGGGGCCGGTACCTACGAGCAGTACTTC

d_call: .
clone_size: few
j_call: TRBJ2-3
v_call: TRBV12-5
cdr3_aa: CASGLGNTDTQYF
cdr3_nt: TGTGCTAGTGGTTTGGGTAACACAGATACGCAGTATTTT

d_call: .
clone_size: many
j_call: TRBJ2-7
v_call: TRBV30
cdr3_aa: CAWSRPWPDPYEQYF
cdr3_nt: TGTGCCTGGAGTAGACCCTGGCCTGACCCCTACGAGCAGTACTTC

d_call: .
clone_size: few
j_call: TRBJ2-3
v_call: TRBV5-1
cdr3_aa: CASSFGTLTDTQYF
cdr3_nt: TGCGCCAGCAGCTTCGGGACTCTTACAGATACGCAGTATTTT

d_call: .
clone_size: few
j_call: TRBJ1-1
v_call: TRBV2
cdr3_aa: CASSGSVNTEAFF
cdr3_nt: TGTGCCAGCAGTGGGTCCGTGAACACTGAAGCTTTCTTT

d_call: .
clone_size: .
j_call: TRBJ2-5
v_call: TRBV5-4
cdr3_aa: CASSPERRETQYF
cdr3_nt: TGTGCCAGCAGCCCTGAGCGTAGGGAGACCCAGTACTTC

d_call: TRBD2
clone_size: .
j_call: TRBJ2-3
v_call: TRBV7-6
cdr3_aa: CASSPLGGAATQYF
cdr3_nt: TGTGCCAGCAGCCCCCTCGGGGGGGCTGCTACGCAGTATTTT

d_call: .
clone_size: .
j_call: TRBJ1-1
v_call: TRBV4-3
cdr3_aa: CASSQEEGMNTEAFF
cdr3_nt: TGCGCCAGCAGCCAAGAGGAGGGGATGAACACTGAAGCTTTCTTT

d_call: .
clone_size: .
j_call: TRBJ2-7
v_call: TRBV5-1
cdr3_aa: CASSFLDRGSSYEQYF
cdr3_nt: TGCGCCAGCAGCTTCCTCGATAGGGGGAGCTCCTACGAGCAGTACTTC

d_call: TRBD1
clone_size: few
j_call: TRBJ2-1
v_call: TRBV9
cdr3_aa: CASSVAGGSYNEQFF
cdr3_nt: TGTGCCAGCAGCGTAGCAGGGGGCTCCTACAATGAGCAGTTCTTC

d_call: .
clone_size: few
j_call: TRBJ2-7
v_call: TRBV30
cdr3_aa: CAWSRGYGSYEQYF
cdr3_nt: TGTGCCTGGAGTAGGGGGTACGGGTCCTACGAGCAGTACTTC

d_call: .
clone_size: few
j_call: TRBJ2-7
v_call: TRBV19
cdr3_aa: CATQQKYEQYF
cdr3_nt: TGTGCCACACAACAGAAATACGAGCAGTACTTC

d_call: .
clone_size: .
j_call: TRBJ2-5
v_call: TRBV9
cdr3_aa: CASSVAGHLPQETQYF
cdr3_nt: TGTGCCAGCAGCGTAGCCGGACATCTTCCCCAAGAGACCCAGTACTTC

d_call: .
clone_size: few
j_call: TRBJ2-1
v_call: TRBV30
cdr3_aa: CAWSVVADSYNEQFF
cdr3_nt: TGTGCCTGGAGTGTAGTAGCGGATTCCTACAATGAGCAGTTCTTC

d_call: .
clone_size: few
j_call: TRBJ1-4
v_call: TRBV7-9
cdr3_aa: CASERTRGEKLFF
cdr3_nt: TGTGCCAGCGAGCGTACGAGGGGTGAAAAACTGTTTTTT

d_call: TRBD2
clone_size: few
j_call: TRBJ2-3
v_call: TRBV4-1
cdr3_aa: CASSQVAGVKQYF
cdr3_nt: TGCGCCAGCAGCCAAGTAGCGGGTGTTAAGCAGTATTTT

d_call: .
clone_size: .
j_call: TRBJ1-1
v_call: TRBV29-1
cdr3_aa: CSYDRNTEAFF
cdr3_nt: TGCAGCTACGACCGAAACACTGAAGCTTTCTTT

d_call: TRBD2
clone_size: .
j_call: TRBJ2-5
v_call: TRBV5-1
cdr3_aa: CASSLPGLAGDQETQYF
cdr3_nt: TGCGCCAGCAGCTTGCCTGGACTAGCGGGAGATCAAGAGACCCAGTACTTC

d_call: .
clone_size: .
j_call: TRBJ1-1
v_call: TRBV18
cdr3_aa: CASSPPQGRVTEAFF
cdr3_nt: TGTGCCAGCTCACCACCACAGGGACGGGTCACTGAAGCTTTCTTT

d_call: TRBD1
clone_size: .
j_call: TRBJ2-3
v_call: TRBV29-1
cdr3_aa: CSVQDRGRVDTQYF
cdr3_nt: TGCAGCGTCCAGGACAGGGGGCGTGTAGATACGCAGTATTTT

d_call: .
clone_size: few
j_call: TRBJ2-4
v_call: TRBV6-6
cdr3_aa: CASMRTGMGKNIQYF
cdr3_nt: TGTGCCAGCATGCGAACAGGGATGGGCAAAAACATTCAGTACTTC

d_call: .
clone_size: few
j_call: TRBJ2-5
v_call: TRBV7-9
cdr3_aa: CASSFKGRQETQYF
cdr3_nt: TGTGCCAGCAGCTTCAAAGGTAGACAAGAGACCCAGTACTTC

d_call: .
clone_size: .
j_call: TRBJ2-1
v_call: TRBV5-1
cdr3_aa: CASSLAVTSSYNEQFF
cdr3_nt: TGCGCCAGCAGCTTGGCCGTGACGAGCTCCTACAATGAGCAGTTCTTC

d_call: TRBD2
clone_size: .
j_call: TRBJ2-1
v_call: TRBV6-6
cdr3_aa: CASSYGGSSYNEQFF
cdr3_nt: TGTGCCAGCAGTTACGGCGGGAGCTCCTACAATGAGCAGTTCTTC

d_call: .
clone_size: few
j_call: TRBJ2-5
v_call: TRBV7-8
cdr3_aa: CASSRGPETQYF
cdr3_nt: TGTGCCAGCAGCCGGGGACCGGAGACCCAGTACTTC

d_call: TRBD2
clone_size: few
j_call: TRBJ2-3
v_call: TRBV5-1
cdr3_aa: CASRTLPGGGTDTQYF
cdr3_nt: TGCGCCAGCCGCACCCTACCCGGGGGAGGGACAGATACGCAGTATTTT

d_call: .
clone_size: .
j_call: TRBJ2-7
v_call: TRBV12-5
cdr3_aa: CASGFTGFNEQYF
cdr3_nt: TGTGCTAGTGGTTTCACAGGGTTCAACGAGCAGTACTTC

d_call: .
clone_size: .
j_call: TRBJ1-5
v_call: TRBV9
cdr3_aa: CASSGGPGAQSNQPQHF
cdr3_nt: TGTGCCAGCAGCGGTGGGCCGGGGGCGCAGAGCAATCAGCCCCAGCATTTT

d_call: .
clone_size: .
j_call: TRBJ1-3
v_call: TRBV7-2
cdr3_aa: CASSPSRVRAGNTIYF
cdr3_nt: TGTGCCAGCAGCCCGAGCAGGGTGAGGGCTGGAAACACCATATATTTT